This paragraph reports one TCR beta chain. These data are taken from a study of shared T cell receptors in the human thymus. V was pared by 7 bases and J by 2 bases, with 11 bases between. Germline lookup yields CDR1 MNHNS and CDR2 SASEGT. This CDR3 is 13 amino acids long. Some clones are missing from TCRdb's copy, which holds only in-frame ones; the method was immunoSEQ multiplex PCR. This table holds more than 550,000 clones, 80% to 90% found once. These same records also appear under a second study, on human thymus T cells. That source adds: Donors consisted of healthy Finnish infants (having corrective surgery for congenital heart defects). Corrective heart surgery yielded the resections from which the thymus tissue came. Apparent skewing of V and J gene usage characterized both thymic and blood repertoires. Reports from related research described highly overlapping thymic repertoires among unrelated individuals.

Sequenced material: thymocytes. The origin of this receptor is a boy younger than two with a congenital heart defect. The gene calls are TRBV6-1 and TRBJ1-2, with D unclear. CDR3 protein: CASTHPGNYGYTF. DNA of the CDR3: TGTGCCAGCACCCATCCAGGCAACTATGGCTACACCTTC.